This entry describes one TCR beta chain. This CDR3 has 14 amino acids. Trimming removed 8 bases at V and 2 bases at J, with 16 bases between. Germline V gene lookup returns CDR1 ENHRY and CDR2 SYGVKD. This entry is derived from a study of blood T cell repertoires in COVID-19. About the study: The United States, Italy and Spain provided the acute and convalescent COVID-19 samples. PBMCs, B-cell-depleted T cells, or T cells provided the cDNA or gDNA that made up the material.

Per the authors' pipeline: The authors estimated nucleated cell counts from reference gene primer amplification. TCRdb keeps only in-frame clones here, not all; method: immunoSEQ multiplex PCR. The V and J calls and clone size are taken from that table; D and trimming were inferred from the DNA. The sample has under 200,000 clones, roughly 80% seen once. The specimen sequenced was peripheral blood. This clonotype was sampled from a man in his sixties or seventies with acute or convalescent COVID-19. The J gene is TRBJ2-7, the V gene TRBV10-3; D is perhaps TRBD2 (5 bases). CDR3 amino acids: CAIRKREGPYEQYF. The CDR3 DNA sequence: TGTGCCATCCGAAAGAGGGAAGGGCCCTACGAGCAGTACTTC.